The present TCR beta chain was sequenced within a study of CD8+CD57+ T cells in acquired aplastic anemia. Study details: Sorted CD4+ and CD8+ cells gave a mean 3.2 ug DNA, range about 0.19 to 27.4 ug. Study-wide results and limits: Roughly 31 CD8+ CDR3 sequences occurred in both the patients and the controls.

According to the study, genomic DNA was the template for TCR beta VDJ and CDR3 profiling. TCRdb reanalysed the reads using MiXCR and keeps one entry per CDR3 protein. The sample contains roughly 180,000 distinct CDR3 sequences, 63% of which appear only once. Sequenced patients had shown CD8+CD57+ cell expansion by flow cytometry. No therapy was given to patients before blood sampling. V was pared by 3 bases and J by 1 base, with 6 bases between. From germline, CDR1 is ENHRY and CDR2 SYGVKD. The CDR3 contains 13 residues. As regards this clonotype: Its matching antigen is unknown.

The clonotype originates from a human donor with aplastic anemia. Specimen: sorted CD4+, CD8+, or CD8+CD57+ T cells (not recorded which) from PBMCs. This chain links TRBV10-3 with TRBJ1-1; D may be TRBD1 (5 bases). The CDR3 sequence is CAISDRENTEAFF. CDR3 DNA: TGTGCCATCAGTGACAGGGAGAACACTGAAGCTTTCTTT.